This T cell receptor (beta chain) stems from a study of identical twins. A universal primer binding site was introduced by template switching. The final cDNA contained unique molecular identifiers. TCRdb independently ran MiXCR on the 5' RACE reads; one entry per CDR3 protein. The table lists hundreds of thousands of distinct CDR3 sequences, around 6.1% of them singletons. All donors were healthy, and all were Caucasian. In this sample, this clonotype turned up many times. Its antigen remains unknown. Between the trimmed V and J ends, which lost 3 bases and 6 bases, there was a span of 7 bases. The V gene's germline CDR1 is SGDLS and CDR2 YYNGEE. The CDR3 consists of 12 residues. Study observations and caveats: A partial confounding effect on zero-insertion analyses could come from invariant MAIT and iNKT cells.

The gene calls are TRBV9 and TRBJ2-1; D not resolved. The specimen sequenced was naive T cells sorted from blood. The TCR was taken from a man aged 18-30 years in good health. The DNA for the CDR3 is TGTGCCAGCAGCGGAGGATTCAATGAGCAGTTCTTC. Its protein is CASSGGFNEQFF.